This T cell receptor (beta chain) came from a study of shared clonotypes between healthy human individuals. CD8 cells regarded as naive lacked CD45RO, were positively chosen for CCR7, and omitted terminally differentiated effector memory CD45RA+ cells. Only in-frame clones appear in the TCRdb table, and some are missing; sequencing was by immunoSEQ multiplex PCR. The sample shows roughly 2,000,000 clones, about 94% of them seen only once. This CDR3 contains 16 residues. Germline V CDR1 and CDR2: MNHNS, SASEGT. Trimming took 2 bases from V and 7 from J, leaving 20 bases between them. The sequence was obtained from a man younger than 30 in good health. Some clones in this sample may be carry-over from other donors' samples. The chain combines TRBV6-1 with TRBJ1-2; D not certain. The material sequenced was naive CD8+ T cells from PBMCs. DNA for the CDR3: TGTGCCAGCAGTGAATCGAACGCGGGCAGGTCTGGTGGCTACACCTTC. Amino acid sequence: CASSESNAGRSGGYTF.